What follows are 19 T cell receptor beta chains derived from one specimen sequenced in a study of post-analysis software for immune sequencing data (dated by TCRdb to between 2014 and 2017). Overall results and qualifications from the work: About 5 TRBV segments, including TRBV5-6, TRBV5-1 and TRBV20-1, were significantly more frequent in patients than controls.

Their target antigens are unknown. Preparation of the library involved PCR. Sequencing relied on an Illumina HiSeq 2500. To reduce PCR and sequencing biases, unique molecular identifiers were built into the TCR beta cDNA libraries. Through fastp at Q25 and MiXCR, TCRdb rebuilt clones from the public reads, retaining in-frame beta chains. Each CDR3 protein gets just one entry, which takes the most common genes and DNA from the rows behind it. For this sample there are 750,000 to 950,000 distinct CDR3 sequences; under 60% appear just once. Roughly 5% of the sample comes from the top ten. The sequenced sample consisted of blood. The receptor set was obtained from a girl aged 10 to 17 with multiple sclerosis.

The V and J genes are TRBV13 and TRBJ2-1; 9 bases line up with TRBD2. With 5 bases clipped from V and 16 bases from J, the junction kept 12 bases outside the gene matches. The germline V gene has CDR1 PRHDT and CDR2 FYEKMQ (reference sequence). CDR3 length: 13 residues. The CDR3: CASSPPGGRGYFF. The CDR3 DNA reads TGTGCCAGCAGCCCTCCTGGCGGGAGGGGATACTTCTTC.

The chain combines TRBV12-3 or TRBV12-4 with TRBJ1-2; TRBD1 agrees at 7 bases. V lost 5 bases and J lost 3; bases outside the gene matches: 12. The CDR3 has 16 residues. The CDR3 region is CASSRTGTEGHYGYTF. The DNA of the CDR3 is TGTGCCAGCAGTCGAACCGGGACAGAGGGGCACTATGGCTACACCTTC.

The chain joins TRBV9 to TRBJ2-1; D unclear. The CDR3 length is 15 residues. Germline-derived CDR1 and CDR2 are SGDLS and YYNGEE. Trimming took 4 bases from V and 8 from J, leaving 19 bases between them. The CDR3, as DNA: TGTGCCAGCAGCCCGTTCGGGCGAGAGATCGATGAGCAGTTCTTC. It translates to CASSPFGREIDEQFF.

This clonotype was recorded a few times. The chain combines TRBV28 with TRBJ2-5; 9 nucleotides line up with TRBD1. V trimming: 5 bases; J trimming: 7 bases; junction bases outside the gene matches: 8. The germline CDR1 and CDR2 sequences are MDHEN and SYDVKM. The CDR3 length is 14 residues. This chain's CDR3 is CASSVSMDRGTQYF. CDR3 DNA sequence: TGTGCCAGCAGTGTTTCTATGGACAGGGGGACCCAGTACTTC.

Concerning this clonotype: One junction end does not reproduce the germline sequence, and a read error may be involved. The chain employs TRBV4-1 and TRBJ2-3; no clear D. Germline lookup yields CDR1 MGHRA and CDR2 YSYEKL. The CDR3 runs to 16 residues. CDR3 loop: CANSQPPAASTDTQYF. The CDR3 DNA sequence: TGCGCCAACAGCCAACCTCCAGCTGCTAGCACAGATACGCAGTATTTT.

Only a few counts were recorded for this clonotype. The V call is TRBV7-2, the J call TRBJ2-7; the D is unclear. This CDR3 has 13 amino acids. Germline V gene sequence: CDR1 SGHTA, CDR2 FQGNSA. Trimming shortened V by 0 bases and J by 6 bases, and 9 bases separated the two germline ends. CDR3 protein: CASSLAHAAEQYF. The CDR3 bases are TGTGCCAGCAGCTTAGCGCATGCTGCCGAGCAGTACTTC. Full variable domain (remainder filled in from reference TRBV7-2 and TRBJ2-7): GAGVSQSPSNKVTEKGKDVELRCDPISGHTALYWYRQSLGQGLEFLIYFQGNSAPDKSGLPSDRFSAERTGGSVSTLTIQRTQQEDSAVYLCASSLAHAAEQYFGPGTRLTVT.

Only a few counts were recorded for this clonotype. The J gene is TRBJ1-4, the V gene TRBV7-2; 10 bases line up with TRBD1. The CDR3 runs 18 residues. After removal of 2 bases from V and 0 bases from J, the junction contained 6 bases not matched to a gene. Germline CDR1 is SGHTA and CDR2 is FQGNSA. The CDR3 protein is CASSLMGQGFATNEKLFF. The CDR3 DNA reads TGTGCCAGCAGCTTAATGGGACAGGGGTTTGCAACTAATGAAAAACTGTTTTTT.

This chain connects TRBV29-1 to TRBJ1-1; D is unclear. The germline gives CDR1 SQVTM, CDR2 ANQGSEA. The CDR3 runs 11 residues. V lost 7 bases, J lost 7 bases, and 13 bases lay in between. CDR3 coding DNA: TGCAGCGGCATCGTGTCGTATGAAGCTTTCTTT. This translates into CSGIVSYEAFF.

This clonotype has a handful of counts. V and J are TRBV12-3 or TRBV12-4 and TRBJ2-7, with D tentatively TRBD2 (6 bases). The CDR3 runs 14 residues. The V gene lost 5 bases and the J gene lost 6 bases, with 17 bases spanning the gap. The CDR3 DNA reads TGTGCCAGCAGTCCGACTAGGGGTAAGGGCGAGCAGTACTTC. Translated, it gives CASSPTRGKGEQYF.

The CDR3 coding sequence is TGCAGCGTCTACCAGGGTGGGACAGGGGGCCACGAGCAGTACTTC. This sequence encodes CSVYQGGTGGHEQYF. The rearrangement joins TRBV29-1 to TRBJ2-7, with 12 bases matching TRBD1. The J segment lost 5 bases and the V segment lost 6 bases, leaving 11 bases of the junction unmatched. The CDR3 is 15 residues long. From germline, CDR1 is SQVTM and CDR2 ANQGSEA.

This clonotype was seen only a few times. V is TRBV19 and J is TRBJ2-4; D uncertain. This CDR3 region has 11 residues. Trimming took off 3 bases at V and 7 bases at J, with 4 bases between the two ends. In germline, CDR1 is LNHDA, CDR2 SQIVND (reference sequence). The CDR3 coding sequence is TGTGCCAGTAGTATGGGGAACATTCAGTACTTC. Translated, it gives CASSMGNIQYF.

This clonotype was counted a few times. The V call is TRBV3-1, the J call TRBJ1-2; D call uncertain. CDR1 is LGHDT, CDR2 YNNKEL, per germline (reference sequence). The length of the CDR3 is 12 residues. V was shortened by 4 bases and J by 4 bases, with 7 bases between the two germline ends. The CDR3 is CASSPDGYGYTF. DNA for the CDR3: TGTGCCAGCAGCCCGGACGGCTATGGCTACACCTTC.

CDR3 amino acids: CSASRLAEGSSYNEQFF. The CDR3 nucleotides read TGCAGTGCTAGCCGACTAGCGGAAGGGAGCTCCTACAATGAGCAGTTCTTC. The chain couples TRBV20-1 to TRBJ2-1; 9 positions agree with TRBD2. Germline CDR1 reads DFQATT; CDR2 reads SNEGSKA (reference sequence). This CDR3 has 17 residues. J gave up 0 bases and V 3 bases, and 9 bases lay outside the gene matches.

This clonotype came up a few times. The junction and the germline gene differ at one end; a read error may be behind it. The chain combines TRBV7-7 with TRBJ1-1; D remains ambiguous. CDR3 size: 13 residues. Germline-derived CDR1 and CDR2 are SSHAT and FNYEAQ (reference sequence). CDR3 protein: CASSLAKNTEAFF. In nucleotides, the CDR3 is TGTGCTAGCAGCTTAGCAAAGAACACTGAAGCTTTCTTT.

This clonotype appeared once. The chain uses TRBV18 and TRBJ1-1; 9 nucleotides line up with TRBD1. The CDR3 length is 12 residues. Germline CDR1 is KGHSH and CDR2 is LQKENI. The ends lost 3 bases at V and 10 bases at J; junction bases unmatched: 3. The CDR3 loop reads CASSPGQGLAFF. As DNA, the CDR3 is TGTGCCAGCTCACCGGGACAGGGTTTAGCTTTCTTT. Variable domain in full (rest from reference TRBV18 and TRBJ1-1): NAGVMQNPRHLVRRRGQEARLRCSPMKGHSHVYWYRQLPEEGLKFMVYLQKENIIDESGMPKERFSAEFPKEGPSILRIQQVVRGDSAAYFCASSPGQGLAFFGQGTRLTVV.

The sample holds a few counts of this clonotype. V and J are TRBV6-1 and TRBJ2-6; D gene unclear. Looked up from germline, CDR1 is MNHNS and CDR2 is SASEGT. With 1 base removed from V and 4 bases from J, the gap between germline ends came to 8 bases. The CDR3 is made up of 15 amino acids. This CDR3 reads CASSEGVAGANVLTF. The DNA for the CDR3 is TGTGCCAGCAGTGAAGGGGTGGCCGGGGCCAACGTCCTGACTTTC.

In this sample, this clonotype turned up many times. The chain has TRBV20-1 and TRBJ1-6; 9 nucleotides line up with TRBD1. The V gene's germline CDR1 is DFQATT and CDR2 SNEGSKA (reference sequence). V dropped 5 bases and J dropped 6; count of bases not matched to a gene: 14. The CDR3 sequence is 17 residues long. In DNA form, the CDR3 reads TGCAGTGCTGGGGACAGGGAGGACAATCCTTTTAATTCACCCCTCCACTTT. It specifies CSAGDREDNPFNSPLHF.

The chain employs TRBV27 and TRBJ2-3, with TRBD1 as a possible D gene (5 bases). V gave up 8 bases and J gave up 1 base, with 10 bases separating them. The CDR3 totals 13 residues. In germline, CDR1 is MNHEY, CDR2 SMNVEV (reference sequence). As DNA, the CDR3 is TGTGCCAGCTGCTTCAGGGGCACAGATACGCAGTATTTT. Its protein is CASCFRGTDTQYF.

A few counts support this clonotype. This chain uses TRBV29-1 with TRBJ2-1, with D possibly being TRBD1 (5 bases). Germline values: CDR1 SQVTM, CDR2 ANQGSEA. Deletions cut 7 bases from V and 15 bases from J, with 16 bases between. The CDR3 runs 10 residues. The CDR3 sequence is CSDDSRPRFF. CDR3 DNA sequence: TGCAGCGACGACAGCCGTCCGCGGTTCTTC.